This T cell receptor (beta chain) was sequenced during a study of response to subunit inactivated influenza vaccine. General study findings and limits: Each seasonal influenza vaccination, the authors suggested, recruits few new T cells.

To note about this clonotype: Its specificity is not known.

One entry per CDR3 protein, called by TCRdb with MiXCR from the RT-PCR reads. The data hold around 570,000 distinct CDR3 sequences, with about 11% observed a single time. The CDR3 loop spans 12 amino acids. The germline V gene encodes CDR1 SQVTM and CDR2 ANQGSEA. V lost 7 bases to trimming and J lost 7 bases, with 16 bases between them. These data also featured in a second study, about T cells expressing NK-cell markers. From that paper: cDNA encoding TCR beta was synthesized via 5'RACE template switching incorporating UMIs. Anti-gamma-delta TCR antibody use in several experiments restricted sorting to alpha-beta TCR T cells. In more than five donors, dominant CD3+CD56+NKG2C+ clones formed about 1.0-7.0% of CD8+ cells. Also leading the CD3+CD56-NKG2C+ fraction in a handful of donors were these clonotypes.

This sequence was found in a man aged 45-60 years who received an inactivated influenza vaccine. The material was PBMCs from blood, obtained on the day of vaccination. V gene TRBV29-1 combines with J gene TRBJ2-5; D tentatively reads TRBD1 or TRBD2 (6 bases each). The chain's CDR3 is CSAGDAEGTQYF. Written as DNA, the CDR3 is TGCAGCGCAGGGGACGCGGAGGGGACCCAGTACTTC.